The 29 T cell receptor beta chains listed next were all sequenced from one sample in a study of spatial heterogeneity in lung cancer (dated by TCRdb to about 2019). The full study reports these points: The tumor nonsynonymous mutation count correlated with the number of expanded intratumoral alpha and beta TCRs.

The meaning of the sample's time point label: sample taken at primary tumor resection. The library was made by 5' RACE. Data came from a NextSeq 500. The public reads were quality trimmed at Q25 with fastp and then assembled into clones with MiXCR by TCRdb, keeping productive beta chains. Every entry covers one CDR3 protein and lists the most common genes and DNA from its rows. The sample data list about 4,800 distinct CDR3 sequences, and over 7.5% of these were observed just once. Of the sample, about 32% falls within the top ten clones. Antigens of these TCRs are unknown. Sequencing was performed on lung tumor tissue, taken at surgery. The receptors come from a male donor with early-stage non-small cell lung cancer.

In its sample, this clonotype is medium-sized. The chain has TRBV6-6 and TRBJ1-1, with D unresolved. Trimming left V 1 base short and J 5 bases short, with 5 bases between. Looked up from germline, CDR1 is MNHNY and CDR2 is SVGAGI (reference sequence). CDR3 size: 12 residues. CDR3 residues: CASSYWRTEAFF. DNA of the CDR3: TGTGCCAGCAGTTACTGGCGGACTGAAGCTTTCTTT.

This clonotype is termed medium-sized. V and J are TRBV5-1 and TRBJ2-2; weak D call: TRBD1 (6 bases). Between the trimmed V and J ends, which lost 0 bases and 5 bases, there was a span of 11 bases. CDR1 and CDR2 (germline): SGHRS, YFSETQ. The CDR3 totals 15 residues. The DNA for the CDR3 is TGCGCCAGCAGCTTGGCCCCAGGGGAGACCGGGGAGCTGTTTTTT. Protein product: CASSLAPGETGELFF.

The genes are TRBV28 and TRBJ2-1, with TRBD2 as a possible D gene (6 bases). The CDR3 spans 14 residues. Trimming pared 3 bases from V and 5 bases from J, leaving 11 bases between. The germline CDR1 and CDR2 sequences are MDHEN and SYDVKM. CDR3 sequence reads: CASSLRLEDNEQFF. In DNA, the CDR3 is TGTGCCAGCAGTTTGAGACTAGAGGACAATGAGCAGTTCTTC.

This clonotype was picked up many times. This rearrangement joins TRBV20-1 to TRBJ2-1, with 10 positions matching TRBD2. Germline V gene sequence: CDR1 DFQATT, CDR2 SNEGSKA (reference sequence). CDR3 length: 14 amino acids. V was clipped by 3 bases and J by 12 bases; unmatched bases: 11. The CDR3 bases are TGCAGTGCTAGTCCCCCTTCTATAGCGGGAGGGCAGTTCTTC. Amino acids: CSASPPSIAGGQFF.

There are many counts of this clonotype. This chain links TRBV7-8 with TRBJ2-6; D uncertain. This CDR3 has 16 residues. The V end was cut by 5 bases, the J end by 4 bases, with 15 bases between. Germline CDR1 and CDR2: SGHVS and FQNEAQ. The CDR3 loop is CASSAETWVGANVLTF. The CDR3 nucleotides are TGTGCCAGCAGCGCCGAGACATGGGTCGGGGCCAACGTCCTGACTTTC.

This clonotype showed up just a few times. The CDR3 DNA follows: TGTGCCAGCACTGATACGGGACAGGGGTATACCGGGGAGCTGTTTTTT. This gives the protein CASTDTGQGYTGELFF. This sequence joins TRBV5-5 and TRBJ2-2, with 10 bases that match TRBD1. The CDR3 sequence is 16 residues long. The V segment lost 6 bases and the J segment 5 bases; nucleotides outside the gene matches: 10. In germline, CDR1 is SGHKS, CDR2 YYEKEE (reference sequence).

This clonotype showed up many times. The chain has TRBV11-1 and TRBJ2-7; D unclear. Trimming took off 1 base at V and 2 bases at J, with 9 bases between the two ends. The CDR3 runs to 14 residues. Germline CDR1 is SGHAT and CDR2 is FQDESV (reference sequence). CDR3 region: CASSLGGSTYEQYF. CDR3 sequence (DNA): TGTGCCAGCAGCTTAGGCGGTTCAACCTACGAGCAGTACTTC.

This clonotype is labeled medium-sized. The rearrangement links TRBV6-4 to TRBJ1-5; D gene ambiguous. Germline CDR1 is MRHNA and CDR2 is SNTAGT. This CDR3 comprises 14 residues. The V end was cut by 3 bases, the J end by 1 base, with 7 bases between. CDR3 sequence reads: CASSDMKSNQPQHF. CDR3 nucleotides: TGTGCCAGCAGTGATATGAAAAGCAATCAGCCCCAGCATTTT.

This clonotype was observed a few times. The chain has TRBV29-1 and TRBJ2-7; D tentatively fits TRBD1 or TRBD2 (6 bases each). Looked up from germline, CDR1 is SQVTM and CDR2 is ANQGSEA. The CDR3 loop spans 13 amino acids. The V and J ends lost 4 bases and 3 bases respectively, with 13 bases between them. The CDR3 DNA reads as TGCAGCGTTGGGGTCGAGGGGGGCTACGAGCAGTACTTC. This encodes CSVGVEGGYEQYF.

This clonotype was seen repeatedly, ten times or more. The V call is TRBV7-2, the J call TRBJ2-7; TRBD2 matches 8 bases. CDR1 is SGHTA, CDR2 FQGNSA, per germline. CDR3 size: 13 residues. The J segment lost 2 bases and the V segment lost 6 bases, leaving 3 bases of the junction unmatched. The CDR3 loop reads CASRGAGAYEQYF. In nucleotides, the CDR3 is TGTGCCAGCAGGGGAGCGGGAGCCTACGAGCAGTACTTC.

The chain carries TRBV20-1 and TRBJ2-1, with D maybe TRBD2 (5 bases). CDR3 length: 17 amino acids. V was clipped by 4 bases and J by 1 base, with 20 bases between them. The germline V gene encodes CDR1 DFQATT and CDR2 SNEGSKA (reference sequence). The DNA of the CDR3 is TGCAGTGCTAAACCACAGAAACGGGATGGGTCCTACAATGAGCAGTTCTTC. Its protein product is CSAKPQKRDGSYNEQFF.

By sample fraction, this clonotype is medium-sized. This sequence joins TRBV7-2 and TRBJ2-7; no firm D call. Trimming cost V 1 base and J 3 bases, with 7 bases left between them. CDR1 and CDR2 from the germline V gene are SGHTA and FQGNSA. The CDR3 spans 13 residues. In DNA, the CDR3 is TGTGCCAGCAGCTTAGAGCCCTTCTACGAGCAGTACTTC. This encodes CASSLEPFYEQYF.

Details on this clonotype: This could be a read error, since a much larger clone is one nucleotide away. The rearrangement joins TRBV3-1 to TRBJ1-5; 9 bases are shared with TRBD1. CDR1 is LGHDT and CDR2 is YNNKEL in the germline V gene (reference sequence). This CDR3 contains 17 residues. The chain's CDR3 is CASSEGQGPYSNQAQHF. The CDR3 nucleotides read TGTGCCAGCAGCGAAGGACAGGGGCCATATAGCAATCAGGCCCAGCATTTT.

The sample holds many counts of this clonotype. The CDR3 bases are TGTGCCAGCAGCCGACAGGGCGAACAGCCCCAGCATTTT. This encodes CASSRQGEQPQHF. The gene calls are TRBV9 and TRBJ1-5; 7 positions agree with TRBD1. The CDR3 has 13 residues. Germline CDR1 reads SGDLS; CDR2 reads YYNGEE. Trimming took 4 bases from V and 7 from J; bases not matched to a gene: 5.

The chain combines TRBV27 with TRBJ2-2; TRBD1 matches at 8 bases. The CDR3 runs 15 residues. With V trimmed by 5 bases and J by 3 bases, 5 bases remained unmatched. The germline CDR1 and CDR2 sequences are MNHEY and SMNVEV (reference sequence). As DNA, the CDR3 is TGTGCCAGCAGTCCCGACAGGGGTGACACCGGGGAGCTGTTTTTT. It encodes CASSPDRGDTGELFF.

CDR3 nucleotides: TGTGCCAGCAGTCGGACAGGGAAGAGCCTCGGCTACACCTTC. Protein sequence: CASSRTGKSLGYTF. The chain carries TRBV6-2 or TRBV6-3 and TRBJ1-2; TRBD1 matches at 8 bases. Germline loops: CDR1 MNHEY, CDR2 SVGEGT. J lost 8 bases, V lost 5 bases, and 10 bases had no gene match. This CDR3 has 14 residues.

V usage is TRBV30 and J usage is TRBJ1-2; TRBD1 matches 8 bases. The CDR3 loop spans 13 amino acids. Germline trimming cut 4 bases from V and 8 bases from J; bases unmatched to any gene: 9. The germline CDR1 and CDR2 sequences are GTSNPN and SVGIG (reference sequence). This CDR3 reads CAWTVGQGDGYTF. The CDR3 DNA sequence: TGTGCCTGGACCGTCGGACAGGGTGACGGCTACACCTTC.

This clonotype appeared many times. The chain couples TRBV6-5 to TRBJ1-2; weak D call: TRBD1 (6 bases). This CDR3 spans 14 amino acids. The V end was cut by 6 bases, the J end by 4 bases, with 15 bases between. CDR1 MNHEY and CDR2 SVGAGI come from the germline V gene. This CDR3 is CASRAGRGTYGYTF. DNA of the CDR3: TGTGCCAGCAGGGCAGGGAGGGGGACCTATGGCTACACCTTC.

The sample holds a few counts of this clonotype. The J gene is TRBJ2-2, the V gene TRBV5-1; TRBD2 agrees at 10 bases. The germline V gene encodes CDR1 SGHRS and CDR2 YFSETQ. The CDR3 sequence is 16 residues long. The junction had 8 bases not matched to a gene; V was cut back by 4 bases and J by 5 bases. The CDR3: CASSVRTSGDTGELFF. As DNA, the CDR3 is TGCGCCAGCAGCGTACGGACTAGCGGCGATACCGGGGAGCTGTTTTTT.

This clonotype was recorded at least ten times. The V gene is TRBV15, the J gene TRBJ2-7, with D perhaps TRBD1 (5 bases). Trimming stripped 0 bases from V and 3 bases from J, with 9 bases between. The CDR3 length is 14 residues. Per germline, CDR1 LNHNV and CDR2 YYDKDF (reference sequence). DNA of the CDR3: TGTGCCACCAGCAGAGACAGGGATATCTACGAGCAGTACTTC. Its translation: CATSRDRDIYEQYF. The whole variable domain, remainder taken from reference TRBV15 and TRBJ2-7, is DAMVIQNPRYQVTQFGKPVTLSCSQTLNHNVMYWYQQKSSQAPKLLFHYYDKDFNNEADTPDNFQSRRPNTSFCFLDIRSPGLGDTAMYLCATSRDRDIYEQYFGPGTRLTVT.

The rearrangement links TRBV6-5 to TRBJ2-7, with D maybe TRBD1 (5 bases). The germline CDR1 and CDR2 sequences are MNHEY and SVGAGI. Trimming pared 6 bases from V and 0 bases from J, leaving 9 bases between. The CDR3 sequence is 13 residues long. This CDR3 is CASRLTDSYEQYF. In DNA, the CDR3 is TGTGCCAGCAGGCTGACAGACTCCTACGAGCAGTACTTC.

The chain carries TRBV3-1 and TRBJ1-1; D call uncertain. The CDR3 has 11 amino acids. Trimming pared 3 bases from V and 8 bases from J, leaving 7 bases between. In germline, CDR1 is LGHDT, CDR2 YNNKEL (reference sequence). The CDR3 loop reads CASSQLGEAFF. CDR3 in DNA: TGTGCCAGCAGCCAGCTTGGCGAAGCTTTCTTT.

The chain couples TRBV20-1 to TRBJ2-3, with 10 bases that match TRBD2. After removal of 5 bases from V and 7 bases from J, the junction contained 12 bases not matched to a gene. This CDR3 is 15 amino acids long. Germline V gene data show CDR1 as DFQATT and CDR2 as SNEGSKA (reference sequence). CDR3 in amino acids: CSAHRLAGLENTQYF. CDR3 sequence (DNA): TGCAGTGCTCATCGACTAGCGGGCCTAGAGAATACGCAGTATTTT.

In this sample, this clonotype turned up many times. The chain has TRBV5-1 and TRBJ2-1; D gene uncertain. CDR3 length equals 16 residues. CDR1 and CDR2 (germline): SGHRS, YFSETQ. V was clipped by 3 bases and J by 0 bases, with 13 bases between them. The CDR3 DNA is TGCGCCAGCAGCTCAGAGCCCGAGAGCTCCTACAATGAGCAGTTCTTC. It encodes CASSSEPESSYNEQFF.

This clonotype was detected many times. The chain carries TRBV27 and TRBJ2-2; 10 positions agree with TRBD1. CDR1 MNHEY and CDR2 SMNVEV come from the germline V gene (reference sequence). With V trimmed by 5 bases and J by 0 bases, 12 bases remained unmatched. The CDR3 is 19 amino acids. The CDR3 nucleotides read TGTGCCAGCAGTCCTCGGACAGGGGGAGTCAAAGCGAACACCGGGGAGCTGTTTTTT. The encoded protein is CASSPRTGGVKANTGELFF.

This clonotype was observed a handful of times. The chain joins TRBV20-1 to TRBJ1-4; 10 bases match TRBD1. V gave up 5 bases and J gave up 6 bases; unmatched junction bases: 9. The CDR3 length is 15 residues. The germline V gene encodes CDR1 DFQATT and CDR2 SNEGSKA (reference sequence). The CDR3 DNA reads as TGCAGTGCTTCCGAAGTGGGGACAGGGGATGAAAAACTGTTTTTT. Its protein product is CSASEVGTGDEKLFF.

In its sample, this clonotype ranks as large. The chain couples TRBV27 to TRBJ2-3, with TRBD2 identical over 7 bases. V lost 6 bases, J lost 4 bases, and 10 bases stayed unmatched. Looked up from germline, CDR1 is MNHEY and CDR2 is SMNVEV (reference sequence). The CDR3 is 15 residues long. The CDR3: CASSPPRETPDTQYF. CDR3 in DNA: TGTGCCAGCAGCCCTCCGCGGGAGACGCCAGATACGCAGTATTTT.

Sample share makes this clonotype medium-sized. CDR3 region: CATSRDLTRTGLQETQYF. Written as DNA, the CDR3 is TGTGCCACCAGCAGGGACCTTACCCGGACAGGGCTTCAAGAGACCCAGTACTTC. The chain uses TRBV15 and TRBJ2-5; TRBD1 agrees at 8 bases. CDR1 and CDR2 from the germline V gene are LNHNV and YYDKDF (reference sequence). The CDR3 totals 18 residues. Trimming at V came to 3 bases and at J to 2 bases, leaving 14 bases not matched to a gene.

This clonotype was seen at least ten times. An end of the junction differs from the germline gene, which may be a read error. The chain recombines TRBV7-7 with TRBJ2-3; D is uncertain. The CDR3 has 15 residues. CDR1 is SSHAT and CDR2 is FNYEAQ in the germline V gene (reference sequence). The CDR3 loop reads CASSPGYSQSDTQYF. In nucleotides, the CDR3 is TGTGCTAGCAGCCCCGGCTACTCCCAATCAGATACGCAGTATTTT.